A single T cell receptor beta chain is shown here with its context. The sample originates from a study of blood T cell repertoires in COVID-19. Overall study context: From T cells, B-cell-depleted T cells, or PBMCs came the material, which was cDNA or gDNA.

Clones were sequenced by immunoSEQ multiplex PCR, and TCRdb holds only the in-frame ones, with some missing. The sample contains about 160,000 clones, roughly 80% of which appear only once. Looked up from germline, CDR1 is MNHNY and CDR2 is SVGAGI (reference sequence). The germline V and J ends were trimmed by 2 bases and 4 bases, with 9 bases remaining between them. This CDR3 spans 14 amino acids. This receptor was obtained from a man aged 70 or older with acute or convalescent COVID-19. The material sequenced was peripheral blood. The V and J genes are TRBV6-6 and TRBJ1-3; D is uncertain. CDR3 in amino acids: CASSYPPPGNTIYF. The CDR3 DNA follows: TGTGCCAGCAGTTACCCCCCCCCAGGAAACACCATATATTTT.